Below are 10 T cell receptor beta chains sequenced from a single sample in a study of T cell responses to AZD1222 COVID-19 vaccine. Sequencing was performed with immunoSEQ multiplex PCR; in TCRdb, only in-frame clones are kept and a portion is missing. The profile covers 90,000 to 120,000 clones, with 80% to 95% appearing a single time and about 1.2% taken by the ten largest. The sample consisted of peripheral blood, taken on day 0 of AZD1222 vaccination. The receptor source for this set is an adult in good health.

The rearrangement uses TRBV19 and TRBJ2-1, with 10 bases lining up with TRBD2. This CDR3 comprises 21 residues. The J segment lost 0 bases and the V segment lost 2 bases, leaving 16 bases of the junction unmatched. Germline loops: CDR1 LNHDA, CDR2 SQIVND (reference sequence). Here the CDR3 DNA reads TGTGCCAGTAGTATAAGGAGGACAGGAGGAAGCGGGAGGGACTCCTACAATGAGCAGTTCTTC. This encodes CASSIRRTGGSGRDSYNEQFF.

The chain employs TRBV11-2 and TRBJ2-7, with D perhaps TRBD2 (5 bases). V lost 0 bases to trimming and J lost 2 bases, with 11 bases between them. The length of the CDR3 is 15 residues. CDR1 and CDR2 (germline): SGHAT, FQNNGV. Here the CDR3 reads CASSLEERQTYEQYF. DNA for the CDR3: TGTGCCAGCAGCTTAGAGGAGCGGCAAACCTACGAGCAGTACTTC.

The chain uses TRBV2 and TRBJ2-7, with D perhaps matching TRBD1 or TRBD2 (5 bases each). Trimming took 8 bases from V and 4 from J, leaving 18 bases between them. This CDR3 spans 14 amino acids. Per germline, CDR1 SNHLY and CDR2 FYNNEI. CDR3 amino acids: CASLMGEITYEQYF. The CDR3 DNA reads TGTGCCAGCCTAATGGGGGAAATTACTTACGAGCAGTACTTC.

The rearrangement links TRBV6-5 to TRBJ2-2, with D possibly being TRBD2 (6 bases). CDR3 size: 15 residues. Trimming removed 0 bases from V and 7 bases from J, with 12 bases in between. CDR1 and CDR2 from the germline V gene are MNHEY and SVGAGI. The CDR3 DNA reads as TGTGCCAGCAGTTACTCGGAGGGCCGCGGCGGGGAGCTGTTTTTT. Amino acids: CASSYSEGRGGELFF.

The genes are TRBV6-5 and TRBJ2-2; D ambiguous. There are 14 residues in the CDR3. With 6 bases removed from V and 0 bases from J, the gap between germline ends came to 8 bases. Germline V lookup: CDR1 MNHEY, CDR2 SVGAGI. The CDR3 nucleotides are TGTGCCAGCAGGGACGGTCCGAACACCGGGGAGCTGTTTTTT. Amino acids: CASRDGPNTGELFF.

The chain joins TRBV9 to TRBJ1-2; D call uncertain. Trimming cost V 0 bases and J 4 bases, with 13 bases left between them. The germline V gene encodes CDR1 SGDLS and CDR2 YYNGEE. This CDR3 contains 15 residues. In DNA, the CDR3 is TGTGCCAGCAGCGTAGCCATTACAGATTCCTATGGCTACACCTTC. Translation gives CASSVAITDSYGYTF.

This sequence joins TRBV29-1 and TRBJ1-1, with D perhaps matching TRBD1 (5 bases). CDR1 and CDR2 (germline): SQVTM, ANQGSEA. The CDR3 is made up of 16 amino acids. The V end lost 0 bases, the J end lost 1 base, and 15 bases lay between the germline ends. The CDR3 nucleotides are TGCAGCGTTGAAGATGGGGGGAAAGGGAGGAACACTGAAGCTTTCTTT. It encodes CSVEDGGKGRNTEAFF.

J is TRBJ2-1 and V is TRBV25-1, with D perhaps matching TRBD1 (5 bases). V was pared by 2 bases and J by 5 bases, with 13 bases between. There are 15 residues in the CDR3. Germline CDR1 reads MGHDK; CDR2 reads SYGVNS. The CDR3 DNA is TGTGCCAGCAGTGAAGTCTTAGGGGATAACAATGAGCAGTTCTTC. Protein: CASSEVLGDNNEQFF.

The chain carries TRBV19 and TRBJ1-1, with TRBD1 matching 7 bases. The V gene's germline CDR1 is LNHDA and CDR2 SQIVND (reference sequence). The CDR3 runs 14 residues. V lost 3 bases, J lost 0 bases, and 1 base stayed unmatched. CDR3 nucleotide sequence: TGTGCCAGTAGTATGGGACAGCTGAACACTGAAGCTTTCTTT. Amino acid sequence: CASSMGQLNTEAFF.

The V and J genes are TRBV6-1 and TRBJ2-7; D ambiguous. Trimming pared 2 bases from V and 3 bases from J, leaving 11 bases between. Germline CDR1 is MNHNS and CDR2 is SASEGT. The CDR3 has 14 amino acids. The CDR3 DNA reads TGTGCCAGCAGTGAAAACGGAAACCTCTACGAGCAGTACTTC. It translates to CASSENGNLYEQYF.